The source of this T cell receptor (beta chain) is a study of CD8 T cells in Susac syndrome. Findings and caveats of the study: It was acknowledged in the study that the number of individuals who were included in its TCR sequencing and HLA analysis was relatively small.

Sequencing of TCR beta, carried out with a high-throughput approach, was applied to CD8+ and CD4+ T cells from the blood. Bulk CD8+ and CD4+ cells came from magnetic negative isolation; CD8+ TEMRA by FACS. This clonotype came up a few times. The antigen is unknown. cDNA came from roughly 0.53 to 1 ug RNA primed by random hexamers. Across 54 Vbeta and 13 Jbeta, immunoSEQ multiplex PCR amplified TCR beta CDR3. Each CDR3 protein gets one entry after TCRdb re-called the immunoSEQ multiplex PCR reads with MiXCR. The table records some 400,000 distinct CDR3 sequences, more than 80% of them present only once. Trimming left V 2 bases short and J 9 bases short, with 14 bases between. The CDR3 extends over 13 amino acids. Per the germline V gene, CDR1 is MGHRA and CDR2 is YSYEKL.

The J gene is TRBJ2-7, the V gene TRBV4-1; D call uncertain. The sequence came from a human donor with multiple sclerosis. Sequences were obtained from CD8+ T cells from PBMCs. CDR3 DNA sequence: TGCGCCAGCAGCCAAAGCTTATACGGGCGGCAGTACTTC. Amino acid sequence: CASSQSLYGRQYF.